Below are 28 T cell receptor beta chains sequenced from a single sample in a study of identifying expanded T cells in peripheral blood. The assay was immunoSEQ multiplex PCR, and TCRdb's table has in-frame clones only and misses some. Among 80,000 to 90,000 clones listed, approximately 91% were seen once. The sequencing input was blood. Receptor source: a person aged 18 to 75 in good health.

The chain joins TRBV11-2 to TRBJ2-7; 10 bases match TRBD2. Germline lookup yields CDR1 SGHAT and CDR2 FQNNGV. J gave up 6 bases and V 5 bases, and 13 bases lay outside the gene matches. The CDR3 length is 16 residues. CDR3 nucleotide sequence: TGTGCCAGCAGCCTTATTGATAAGCGGGGGGGCCGCGAGCAGTACTTC. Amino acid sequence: CASSLIDKRGGREQYF. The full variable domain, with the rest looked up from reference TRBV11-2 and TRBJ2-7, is EAGVAQSPRYKIIEKRQSVAFWCNPISGHATLYWYQQILGQGPKLLIQFQNNGVVDDSQLPKDRFSAERLKGVDSTLKIQPAKLEDSAVYLCASSLIDKRGGREQYFGPGTRLTVT.

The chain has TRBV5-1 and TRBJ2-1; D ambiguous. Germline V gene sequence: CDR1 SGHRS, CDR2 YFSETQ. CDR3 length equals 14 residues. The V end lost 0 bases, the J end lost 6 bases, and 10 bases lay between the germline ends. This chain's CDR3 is CASSLEVGLNEQFF. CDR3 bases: TGCGCCAGCAGCTTGGAGGTGGGCCTCAATGAGCAGTTCTTC.

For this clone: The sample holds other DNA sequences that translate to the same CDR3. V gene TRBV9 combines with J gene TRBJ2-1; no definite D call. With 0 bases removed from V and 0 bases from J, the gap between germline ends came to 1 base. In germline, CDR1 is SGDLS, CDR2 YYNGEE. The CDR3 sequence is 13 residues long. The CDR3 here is CASSVGSYNEQFF. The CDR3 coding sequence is TGTGCCAGCAGCGTAGGCTCCTACAATGAGCAGTTCTTC.

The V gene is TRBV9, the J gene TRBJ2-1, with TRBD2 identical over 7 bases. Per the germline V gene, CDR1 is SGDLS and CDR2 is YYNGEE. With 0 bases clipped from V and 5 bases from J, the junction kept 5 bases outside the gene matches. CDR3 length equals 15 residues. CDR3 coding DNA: TGTGCCAGCAGCGTAGCGAGCGGGGAGAACAATGAGCAGTTCTTC. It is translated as CASSVASGENNEQFF.

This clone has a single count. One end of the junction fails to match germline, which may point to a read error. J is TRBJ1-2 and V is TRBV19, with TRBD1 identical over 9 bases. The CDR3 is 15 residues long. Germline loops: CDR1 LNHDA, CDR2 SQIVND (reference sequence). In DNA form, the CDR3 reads TGTGCCAGTAGTATCGATCAGGACAGGGGCTATGGCCACACCTTC. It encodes CASSIDQDRGYGHTF.

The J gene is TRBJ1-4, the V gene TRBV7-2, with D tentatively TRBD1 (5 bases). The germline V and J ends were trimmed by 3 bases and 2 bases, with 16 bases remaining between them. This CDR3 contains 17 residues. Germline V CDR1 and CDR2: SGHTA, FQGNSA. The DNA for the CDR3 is TGTGCCAGCAGCTTCCGCCCCGTCGGGGGTACTAATGAAAAACTGTTTTTT. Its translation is CASSFRPVGGTNEKLFF.

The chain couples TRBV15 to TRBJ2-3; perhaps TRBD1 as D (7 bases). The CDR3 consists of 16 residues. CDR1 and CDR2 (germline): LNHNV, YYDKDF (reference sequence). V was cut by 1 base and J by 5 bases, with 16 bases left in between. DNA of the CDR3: TGTGCCACCAGCAGAGGACCAGGGGGGTGGAGAGATACGCAGTATTTT. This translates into CATSRGPGGWRDTQYF.

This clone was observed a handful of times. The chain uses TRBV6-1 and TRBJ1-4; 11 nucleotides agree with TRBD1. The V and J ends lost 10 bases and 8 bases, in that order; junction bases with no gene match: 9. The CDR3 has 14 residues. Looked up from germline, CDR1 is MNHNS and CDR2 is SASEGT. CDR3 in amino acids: CATLSGTGGEKLFF. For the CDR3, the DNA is TGTGCCACATTATCCGGGACAGGGGGAGAAAAACTGTTTTTT.

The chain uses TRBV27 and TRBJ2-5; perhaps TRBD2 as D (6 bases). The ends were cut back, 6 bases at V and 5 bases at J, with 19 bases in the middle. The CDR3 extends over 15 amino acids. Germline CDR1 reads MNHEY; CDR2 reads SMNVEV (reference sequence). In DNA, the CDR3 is TGTGCCAGCAGCGTCTTGACTAGTCCGTTGGAGACCCAGTACTTC. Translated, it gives CASSVLTSPLETQYF.

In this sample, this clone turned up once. CDR3 loop: CASSYSTQGDTEAFF. The CDR3 bases are TGTGCCAGCAGTTACTCGACCCAAGGGGACACTGAAGCTTTCTTT. The chain combines TRBV6-5 with TRBJ1-1, with D tentatively TRBD1 (5 bases). The germline V gene has CDR1 MNHEY and CDR2 SVGAGI. The CDR3 has 15 amino acids. The ends were cut back, 0 bases at V and 3 bases at J, with 11 bases in the middle.

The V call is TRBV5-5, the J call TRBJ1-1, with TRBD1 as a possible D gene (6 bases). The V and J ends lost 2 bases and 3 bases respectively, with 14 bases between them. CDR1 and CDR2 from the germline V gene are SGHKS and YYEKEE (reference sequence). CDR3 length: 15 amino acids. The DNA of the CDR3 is TGTGCCAGCAGCTTCAACGGGGGGCCCCACACTGAAGCTTTCTTT. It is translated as CASSFNGGPHTEAFF.

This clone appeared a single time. This CDR3 is CAIMSTSREANYGYTF. In DNA, the CDR3 is TGTGCCATCATGTCGACCTCTCGGGAGGCTAACTATGGCTACACCTTC. The J gene is TRBJ1-2, the V gene TRBV10-3; D uncertain. The CDR3 is 16 amino acids. Germline V gives CDR1 ENHRY, CDR2 SYGVKD. V shed 7 bases and J shed 0 bases, with 18 bases lying between them.

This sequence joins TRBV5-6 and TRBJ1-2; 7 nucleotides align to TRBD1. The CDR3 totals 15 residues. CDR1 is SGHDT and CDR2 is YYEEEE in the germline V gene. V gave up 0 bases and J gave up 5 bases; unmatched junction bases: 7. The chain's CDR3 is CASSLADRDWYGYTF. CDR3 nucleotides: TGTGCCAGCAGCTTGGCTGACAGGGATTGGTATGGCTACACCTTC. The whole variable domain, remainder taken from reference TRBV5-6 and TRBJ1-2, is DAGVTQSPTHLIKTRGQQVTLRCSPKSGHDTVSWYQQALGQGPQFIFQYYEEEERQRGNFPDRFSGHQFPNYSSELNVNALLLGDSALYLCASSLADRDWYGYTFGSGTRLTVV.

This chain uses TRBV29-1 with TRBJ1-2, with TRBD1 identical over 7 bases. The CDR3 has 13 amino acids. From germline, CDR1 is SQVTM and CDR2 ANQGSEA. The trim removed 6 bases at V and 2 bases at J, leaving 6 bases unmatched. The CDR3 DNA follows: TGCAGCGTGGACTACAGGGGCAACTATGGCTACACCTTC. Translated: CSVDYRGNYGYTF.

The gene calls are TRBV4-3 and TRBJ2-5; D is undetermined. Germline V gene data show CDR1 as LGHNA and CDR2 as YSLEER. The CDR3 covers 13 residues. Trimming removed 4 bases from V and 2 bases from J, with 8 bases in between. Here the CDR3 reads CASSRVIQETQYF. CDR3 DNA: TGCGCCAGCAGCCGCGTGATTCAAGAGACCCAGTACTTC.

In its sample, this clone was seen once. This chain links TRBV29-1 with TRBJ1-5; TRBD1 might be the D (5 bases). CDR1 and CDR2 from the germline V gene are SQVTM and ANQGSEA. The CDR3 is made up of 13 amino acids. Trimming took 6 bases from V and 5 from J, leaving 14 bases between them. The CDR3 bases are TGCAGCGTGAGGGGAGGGGCCCATCAGCCCCAGCATTTT. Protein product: CSVRGGAHQPQHF.

CDR3 bases: TGTGCCAGCAGGGCCTCGTTGGGGTACAATGAGCAGTTCTTC. It codes for CASRASLGYNEQFF. V and J are TRBV6-5 and TRBJ2-1; D unresolved. V was clipped by 6 bases and J by 4 bases, with 13 bases between them. The germline V gene encodes CDR1 MNHEY and CDR2 SVGAGI. There are 14 residues in the CDR3.

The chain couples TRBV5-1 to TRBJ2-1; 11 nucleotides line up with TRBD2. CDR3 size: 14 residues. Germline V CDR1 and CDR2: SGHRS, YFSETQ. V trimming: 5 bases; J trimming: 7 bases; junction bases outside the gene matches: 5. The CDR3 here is CASRTSGSSNEQFF. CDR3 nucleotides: TGCGCCAGCAGAACTAGCGGGAGTAGTAATGAGCAGTTCTTC.

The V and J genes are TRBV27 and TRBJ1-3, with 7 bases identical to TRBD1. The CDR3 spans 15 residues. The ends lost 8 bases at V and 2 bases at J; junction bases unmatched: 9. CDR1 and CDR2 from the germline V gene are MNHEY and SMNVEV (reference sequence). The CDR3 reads CASPGTENTGNTIYF. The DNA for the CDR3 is TGTGCCAGCCCCGGGACAGAAAATACTGGAAACACCATATATTTT.

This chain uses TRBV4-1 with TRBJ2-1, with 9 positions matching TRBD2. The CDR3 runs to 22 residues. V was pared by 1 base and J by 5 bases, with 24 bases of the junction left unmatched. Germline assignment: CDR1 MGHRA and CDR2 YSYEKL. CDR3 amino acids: CASSQAWLAGLPELLRHNEQFF. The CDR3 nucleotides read TGCGCCAGCAGCCAAGCTTGGCTAGCGGGGCTTCCTGAGCTCCTACGCCACAATGAGCAGTTCTTC.

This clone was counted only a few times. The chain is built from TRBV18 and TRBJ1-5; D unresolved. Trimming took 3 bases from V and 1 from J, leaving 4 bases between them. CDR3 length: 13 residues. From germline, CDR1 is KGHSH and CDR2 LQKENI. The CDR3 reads CASSPGSNQPQHF. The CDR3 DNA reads TGTGCCAGCTCACCGGGAAGCAATCAGCCCCAGCATTTT.

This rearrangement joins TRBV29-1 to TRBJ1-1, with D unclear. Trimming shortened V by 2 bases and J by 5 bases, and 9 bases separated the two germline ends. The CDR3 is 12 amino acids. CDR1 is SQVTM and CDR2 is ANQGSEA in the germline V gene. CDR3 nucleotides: TGCAGCGTTGAAAGAGGTGGGACTGAAGCTTTCTTT. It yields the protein CSVERGGTEAFF.

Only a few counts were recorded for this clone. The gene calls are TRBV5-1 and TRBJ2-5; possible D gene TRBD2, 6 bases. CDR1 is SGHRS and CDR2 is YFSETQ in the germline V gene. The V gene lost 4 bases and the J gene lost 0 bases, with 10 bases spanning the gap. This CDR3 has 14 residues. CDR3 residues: CASSVGSHQETQYF. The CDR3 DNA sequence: TGCGCCAGCAGCGTCGGGAGCCACCAAGAGACCCAGTACTTC. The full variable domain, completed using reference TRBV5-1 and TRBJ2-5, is KAGVTQTPRYLIKTRGQQVTLSCSPISGHRSVSWYQQTPGQGLQFLFEYFSETQRNKGNFPGRFSGRQFSNSRSEMNVSTLELGDSALYLCASSVGSHQETQYFGPGTRLLVL.

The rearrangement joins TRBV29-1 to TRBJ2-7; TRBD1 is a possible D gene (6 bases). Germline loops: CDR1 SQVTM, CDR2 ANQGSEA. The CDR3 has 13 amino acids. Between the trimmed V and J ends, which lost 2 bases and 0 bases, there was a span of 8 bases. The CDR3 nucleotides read TGCAGCGTTGAAACAGGGTCCTCCTACGAGCAGTACTTC. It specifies CSVETGSSYEQYF.

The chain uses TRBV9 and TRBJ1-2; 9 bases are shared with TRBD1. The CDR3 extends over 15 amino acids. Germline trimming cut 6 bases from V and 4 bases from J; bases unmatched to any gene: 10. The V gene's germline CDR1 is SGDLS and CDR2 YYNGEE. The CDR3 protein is CASTPSGTGPYGYTF. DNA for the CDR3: TGTGCCAGCACCCCTTCCGGGACAGGGCCCTATGGCTACACCTTC. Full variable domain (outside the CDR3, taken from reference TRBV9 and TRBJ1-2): DSGVTQTPKHLITATGQRVTLRCSPRSGDLSVYWYQQSLDQGLQFLIQYYNGEERAKGNILERFSAQQFPDLHSELNLSSLELGDSALYFCASTPSGTGPYGYTFGSGTRLTVV.

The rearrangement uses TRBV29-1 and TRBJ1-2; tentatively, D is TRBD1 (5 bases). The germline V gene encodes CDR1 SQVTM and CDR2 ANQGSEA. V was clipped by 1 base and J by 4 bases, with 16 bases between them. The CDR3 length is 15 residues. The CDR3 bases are TGCAGCGTTGAAGCGTGGACGGTGGGACCCTATGGCTACACCTTC. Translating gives CSVEAWTVGPYGYTF.

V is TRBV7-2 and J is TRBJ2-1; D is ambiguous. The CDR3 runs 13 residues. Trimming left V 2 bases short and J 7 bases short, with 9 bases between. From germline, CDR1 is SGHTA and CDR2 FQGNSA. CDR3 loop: CASSLYLRNEQFF. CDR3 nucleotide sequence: TGTGCCAGCAGCTTATATTTAAGGAATGAGCAGTTCTTC.

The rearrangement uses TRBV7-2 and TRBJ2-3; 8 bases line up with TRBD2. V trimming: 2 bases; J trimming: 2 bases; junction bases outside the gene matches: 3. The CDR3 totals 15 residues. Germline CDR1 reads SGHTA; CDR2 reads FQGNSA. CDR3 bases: TGTGCCAGCAGCTTAACTAGCGGAGCCACAGATACGCAGTATTTT. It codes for CASSLTSGATDTQYF.